The next 27 T cell receptor beta chains were all read from a single sample in a study of cytomegalovirus exposure and HLA in healthy donors. The PCR contained 60 Vbeta and 13 Jbeta primers. TCRdb keeps only in-frame clones here, not all; method: immunoSEQ multiplex PCR. The sample records under 150,000 clones, 78% being singletons. Sequencing was carried out using PBMCs. The receptors were sampled from a woman aged 40 to 55 in good health and CMV-seropositive.

The chain carries TRBV18 and TRBJ1-2; no clear D. The CDR3 has 14 amino acids. V gave up 0 bases and J gave up 8 bases, with 13 bases separating them. CDR1 and CDR2 from the germline V gene are KGHSH and LQKENI. This chain's CDR3 is CASSPPNGEGGYTF. The CDR3 bases are TGTGCCAGCTCACCACCGAACGGGGAGGGAGGCTACACCTTC. The full variable domain, completed using reference TRBV18 and TRBJ1-2, is NAGVMQNPRHLVRRRGQEARLRCSPMKGHSHVYWYRQLPEEGLKFMVYLQKENIIDESGMPKERFSAEFPKEGPSILRIQQVVRGDSAAYFCASSPPNGEGGYTFGSGTRLTVV.

The chain links TRBV2 to TRBJ1-5, with TRBD1 identical over 9 bases. The length of the CDR3 is 15 residues. CDR1 is SNHLY, CDR2 FYNNEI, per germline. Losses at the gene ends were 6 bases for V and 4 bases for J; bases not matched to a gene: 7. In nucleotides, the CDR3 is TGTGCCAGCAGCCCTGGGACAGGGCAAAATCAGCCCCAGCATTTT. Amino acid sequence: CASSPGTGQNQPQHF.

The V and J genes are TRBV9 and TRBJ1-1; D not certain. The germline V gene has CDR1 SGDLS and CDR2 YYNGEE. The CDR3 spans 13 residues. The germline V and J ends were trimmed by 3 bases and 3 bases, with 9 bases remaining between them. The CDR3 nucleotides read TGTGCCAGCAGCGCAGAATTCGACACTGAAGCTTTCTTT. It encodes CASSAEFDTEAFF.

The CDR3 DNA follows: TGTGCCAGCAGTTACTCAGGGGGCGCGGGTCCCGGGGAGCTGTTTTTT. This sequence encodes CASSYSGGAGPGELFF. The chain combines TRBV6-6 with TRBJ2-2, with 7 positions matching TRBD1. This CDR3 is 16 amino acids long. Germline CDR1 is MNHNY and CDR2 is SVGAGI (reference sequence). With V trimmed by 0 bases and J by 6 bases, 7 bases remained unmatched.

The sample holds one count of this clone. V and J are TRBV2 and TRBJ1-4; tentatively, D is TRBD1 (6 bases). CDR3 length: 15 residues. Trimming left V 6 bases short and J 10 bases short, with 21 bases between. The V gene's germline CDR1 is SNHLY and CDR2 FYNNEI. The CDR3 spells CASSTYDRSSGKLFF. Written as DNA, the CDR3 is TGTGCCAGCAGCACCTACGACAGGAGCTCAGGAAAACTGTTTTTT.

The chain combines TRBV4-2 with TRBJ1-4; TRBD1 matches 7 bases. Per the germline V gene, CDR1 is LGHNA and CDR2 is YNFKEQ. The CDR3 covers 17 residues. The J segment lost 8 bases and the V segment lost 1 base, leaving 13 bases of the junction unmatched. The CDR3 nucleotides read TGTGCCAGCAGCCAAGTAGGGACAGACCACGAGGGGGAAAAACTGTTTTTT. Translated: CASSQVGTDHEGEKLFF.

The rearrangement links TRBV11-3 to TRBJ2-1; no definite D call. This CDR3 spans 15 amino acids. Trimming removed 1 base from V and 5 bases from J, with 12 bases in between. Germline CDR1 and CDR2: SGHNT and YENEEA. The CDR3 DNA is TGTGCCAGCAGCTTAGTAGTTGCATCCGACAATGAGCAGTTCTTC. It is translated as CASSLVVASDNEQFF.

The CDR3 DNA reads as TGTGCCAGCAGGCCACCGGGACAGGGTATCAATGAGCAGTTCTTC. It translates to CASRPPGQGINEQFF. The rearrangement joins TRBV11-3 to TRBJ2-1; 9 bases align to TRBD1. CDR3 length equals 15 residues. The J segment lost 6 bases and the V segment lost 6 bases, leaving 9 bases of the junction unmatched. Germline-derived CDR1 and CDR2 are SGHNT and YENEEA.

This clone has just one count. The V call is TRBV19, the J call TRBJ2-1; no clear D. The V and J ends lost 5 bases and 0 bases respectively, with 8 bases between them. Germline V gives CDR1 LNHDA, CDR2 SQIVND (reference sequence). The CDR3 is 14 amino acids. The CDR3 DNA follows: TGTGCCAGTAGTGCGGCGAGCTCCTACAATGAGCAGTTCTTC. Translating gives CASSAASSYNEQFF.

This clone was seen only a few times. The CDR3 reads CASSQDRASRSEQFF. Written as DNA, the CDR3 is TGTGCCAGCAGCCAAGATCGGGCTAGCAGGAGTGAGCAGTTCTTC. J is TRBJ2-1 and V is TRBV14; D is possibly TRBD2 (5 bases). Germline V gives CDR1 SGHDN, CDR2 FVKESK. V shed 0 bases and J shed 9 bases, with 15 bases lying between them. The CDR3 is 15 residues long.

V and J are TRBV2 and TRBJ1-2, with D possibly matching TRBD1 (6 bases). This CDR3 has 11 residues. Germline CDR1 is SNHLY and CDR2 is FYNNEI. The V and J ends lost 5 bases and 10 bases respectively, with 11 bases between them. CDR3 in DNA: TGTGCCAGCAGTCAAGGACAGTCCTACACCTTC. Amino acid sequence: CASSQGQSYTF.

The V call is TRBV5-1, the J call TRBJ2-5; the match to TRBD2 covers 7 bases. In germline, CDR1 is SGHRS, CDR2 YFSETQ. CDR3 length: 14 residues. V lost 7 bases and J lost 1; bases outside the gene matches: 7. The DNA of the CDR3 is TGCGCCAGCCGCCGGTCGGGGGGCCAAGAGACCCAGTACTTC. The encoded protein is CASRRSGGQETQYF.

This chain links TRBV28 with TRBJ1-5, with 7 bases lining up with TRBD1. With V trimmed by 5 bases and J by 4 bases, 8 bases remained unmatched. This CDR3 is 15 amino acids long. Germline V gene data show CDR1 as MDHEN and CDR2 as SYDVKM. The CDR3 reads CASSRRDSKNQPQHF. As DNA, the CDR3 is TGTGCCAGCAGTCGCCGGGACAGCAAGAATCAGCCCCAGCATTTT.

This clone was detected only a few times. This rearrangement joins TRBV7-9 to TRBJ1-2, with D possibly TRBD1 on 5 matching bases. Trimming removed 5 bases from V and 7 bases from J, with 17 bases in between. Germline V gene lookup returns CDR1 SEHNR and CDR2 FQNEAQ (reference sequence). The CDR3 loop spans 14 amino acids. The DNA for the CDR3 is TGTGCCAGCAGCGAAGGTGGACAAAGAATTGGCTACACCTTC. Its translation is CASSEGGQRIGYTF.

This chain connects TRBV25-1 to TRBJ2-3; D ambiguous. The germline CDR1 and CDR2 sequences are MGHDK and SYGVNS. V gave up 6 bases and J gave up 2 bases, with 9 bases separating them. The CDR3 has 13 amino acids. In nucleotides, the CDR3 is TGTGCCAGCAGGGTTCGGGTCACAGATACGCAGTATTTT. Translating it yields CASRVRVTDTQYF.

The chain combines TRBV6-6 with TRBJ2-7, with 12 positions matching TRBD2. Germline-derived CDR1 and CDR2 are MNHNY and SVGAGI (reference sequence). The CDR3 length is 16 residues. The V and J ends lost 4 bases and 7 bases, in that order; junction bases with no gene match: 11. The CDR3 here is CASSSPSGRAPKEQYF. CDR3 DNA: TGTGCCAGCAGTTCCCCTAGCGGGAGGGCGCCTAAGGAGCAGTACTTC.

The table lists this clone with a count of one. Other DNA sequences in the sample encode the same CDR3. The CDR3 region has the DNA TGTGCCAGTAGTATAGGAGGGCCGCAAGAGACCCAGTACTTC. Translating gives CASSIGGPQETQYF. The V and J genes are TRBV19 and TRBJ2-5, with D perhaps TRBD2 (5 bases). The V gene lost 1 base and the J gene lost 2 bases, with 8 bases spanning the gap. The CDR3 is made up of 14 amino acids. Germline CDR1 is LNHDA and CDR2 is SQIVND (reference sequence).

The J gene is TRBJ1-6, the V gene TRBV29-1; D ambiguous. Germline assignment: CDR1 SQVTM and CDR2 ANQGSEA. The CDR3 runs 13 residues. Trimming took off 4 bases at V and 9 bases at J, with 13 bases between the two ends. CDR3 sequence: CSVVDWFGSPLHF. In nucleotides, the CDR3 is TGCAGCGTTGTCGACTGGTTTGGTTCACCCCTCCACTTT.

This clone has a single count. Germline is not matched at one junction end, which may reflect a read error. The V gene is TRBV7-7, the J gene TRBJ2-3; the D gene is possibly TRBD2 (6 bases). The CDR3 is made up of 13 amino acids. Germline V gives CDR1 SSHAT, CDR2 FNYEAQ (reference sequence). In DNA form, the CDR3 reads TGTGCTAGCAGCTTAGGTAGCGGTGATACGCAGTATTTT. Amino acids: CASSLGSGDTQYF.

This chain uses TRBV29-1 with TRBJ2-1; TRBD2 matches at 8 bases. J was trimmed by 8 bases and V by 4 bases; bases with no gene match: 10. The germline CDR1 and CDR2 sequences are SQVTM and ANQGSEA. This CDR3 is 14 amino acids long. CDR3 in amino acids: CSVGAGGVGDEQFF. The CDR3, as DNA: TGCAGCGTTGGGGCGGGAGGAGTGGGCGATGAGCAGTTCTTC.

The V and J genes are TRBV6-5 and TRBJ2-5; TRBD2 matches 7 bases. The CDR3 has 11 residues. Losses at the gene ends were 6 bases for V and 8 bases for J; bases not matched to a gene: 3. Germline CDR1 MNHEY, CDR2 SVGAGI. CDR3 in amino acids: CASRGGGTQYF. As DNA, the CDR3 is TGTGCCAGCAGGGGCGGGGGAACCCAGTACTTC.

V is TRBV2 and J is TRBJ1-5; TRBD1 matches 8 bases. V was pared by 3 bases and J by 7 bases, with 14 bases of the junction left unmatched. CDR3 size: 17 residues. Germline CDR1 and CDR2: SNHLY and FYNNEI. This CDR3 is CASSEGVLWTGRQPQHF. DNA of the CDR3: TGTGCCAGCAGTGAGGGAGTGCTCTGGACAGGGAGGCAGCCCCAGCATTTT.

Note on this clone: An end of the junction does not agree with germline; a read error may underlie this. The chain combines TRBV7-9 with TRBJ1-2, with 10 bases lining up with TRBD1. Germline CDR1 is SEHNR and CDR2 is FQNEAQ (reference sequence). CDR3 length equals 16 residues. The CDR3 spells CSSSLAGTGANYGYTF. The CDR3 region has the DNA TGTTCCAGCAGCTTAGCGGGGACAGGGGCTAACTATGGCTACACCTTC.

This sequence joins TRBV27 and TRBJ2-6; TRBD1 matches at 8 bases. V lost 5 bases, J lost 4 bases, and 7 bases stayed unmatched. The germline V gene encodes CDR1 MNHEY and CDR2 SMNVEV (reference sequence). The CDR3 loop spans 16 amino acids. CDR3 in amino acids: CASSALDRAGANVLTF. Written as DNA, the CDR3 is TGTGCCAGCAGTGCTTTGGACAGGGCCGGGGCCAACGTCCTGACTTTC.

This clone was detected only a few times. This chain joins TRBV10-3 and TRBJ2-1, with 14 positions matching TRBD2. With V trimmed by 9 bases and J by 6 bases, 1 base remained unmatched. The CDR3 has 13 amino acids. Germline lookup yields CDR1 ENHRY and CDR2 SYGVKD. CDR3 bases: TGTGCCATTGGGACTAGCGGGAGCAATGAGCAGTTCTTC. Its protein is CAIGTSGSNEQFF.

The chain has TRBV14 and TRBJ2-7, with D maybe TRBD1 (7 bases). Germline lookup yields CDR1 SGHDN and CDR2 FVKESK. V lost 3 bases and J lost 0, with 9 bases in between. The CDR3 spans 14 residues. CDR3 bases: TGTGCCAGCAGCCAGCGGGACAGCTCCTACGAGCAGTACTTC. Protein product: CASSQRDSSYEQYF.

The chain has TRBV6-5 and TRBJ1-4, with D unclear. The CDR3 is 14 residues long. The germline V gene has CDR1 MNHEY and CDR2 SVGAGI. Trimming stripped 6 bases from V and 1 base from J, with 9 bases between. CDR3 region: CASRASRTNEKLFF. CDR3 DNA sequence: TGTGCCAGCAGGGCTTCAAGAACTAATGAAAAACTGTTTTTT.